This TCR beta chain was sequenced for a study of identical twins. Study-level results: Monozygotic twin pairs showed more out-of-frame TCR alpha sharing than models estimated. Out-of-frame alpha sequences shared by twins showed excess low generation probability.

In the case of this clonotype: Its cognate antigen is unknown.

TCRdb re-derived calls from the 5' RACE reads in MiXCR, one entry per CDR3 protein. The sample has 300,000 to 400,000 distinct CDR3 sequences, 9% to 15% seen once. CDR1 SGHRS and CDR2 YFSETQ come from the germline V gene. V was trimmed by 1 base and J by 0 bases, leaving 11 bases between them. This CDR3 has 16 residues. These records were also assigned to another study, of yellow fever vaccine responses in identical twins.

The chain combines TRBV5-1 with TRBJ1-3; D ambiguous. The source of this sequence is a woman younger than 30 in good health. Input material: CD8+ T cells sorted from blood. CDR3 protein: CASSLSAGNSGNTIYF. CDR3 nucleotides: TGCGCCAGCAGCTTGTCGGCAGGTAACTCTGGAAACACCATATATTTT.